Reported below is one TCR beta chain. The naive CD8 population came from CD45RO-negative cells selected for CCR7, without terminally differentiated effector memory CD45RA+ cells. This record comes from a study of shared clonotypes between healthy human individuals. Assay: immunoSEQ multiplex PCR; the TCRdb copy retains only in-frame clones and omits some. The sample carries 1.5 million to 2.5 million clones, around 96% recorded once. The CDR3 sequence is 15 residues long. V was pared by 0 bases and J by 0 bases, with 9 bases between. The V gene's germline CDR1 is SEHNR and CDR2 FQNEAQ (reference sequence).

V and J are TRBV7-9 and TRBJ2-7; possible D gene TRBD1, 5 bases. This receptor was obtained from a man aged 18 to 30 in good health. Sequencing was done on a sample of naive CD8+ T cells sorted from blood. CDR3 DNA: TGTGCCAGCAGCTTAGCGGGGCGATCCTCCTACGAGCAGTACTTC. This translates into CASSLAGRSSYEQYF.